This entry concerns a single T cell receptor (beta chain). This entry belongs to a study of shared clonotypes between healthy human individuals. A CD45RA+ naive subset and a CD45RA-negative memory subset were split from CD4+ cells. Some clones are missing from TCRdb's copy, which holds only in-frame ones; the method was immunoSEQ multiplex PCR. This sample has 950,000 to 1,100,000 clones; 65% to 75% occur once, and the top ten carry approximately 1.5%. The CDR3 contains 16 residues. Germline CDR1 SGHTA, CDR2 FQGNSA. V dropped 6 bases and J dropped 5 bases, with 23 bases sitting between them. The clonotype was recovered from a man younger than 35 in good health. V gene TRBV7-2 combines with J gene TRBJ2-7; D could derive from TRBD1 or TRBD2 (5 bases each). The sample taken for sequencing was memory CD4+ T cells sorted from blood. Indicated subset: CD45RA-negative fraction. In DNA, the CDR3 is TGTGCCAGCAGTCGAGAACCGGGACCTCCGTGGGACGAGCAGTACTTC. It translates to CASSREPGPPWDEQYF.